Listed below are T cell receptor beta chains from one sample, sequenced in a study of PD-1 blockade in mismatch repair-deficient tumors. Assay: immunoSEQ multiplex PCR; the TCRdb copy retains only in-frame clones and omits some. The sample lists some 130,000 clones; around nine tenths were seen once. The sequencing used peripheral blood, collected 70 to 73 weeks after starting pembrolizumab. The receptor set was obtained from an adult with mismatch repair-deficient cancer. Both conserved end residues are part of each CDR3. Some rows have no size entry. The others give once, few or many, or a class for an expanded clone.

clone size: -; V gene: TRBV11-2; CDR3 length: 11; CDR3 protein: CASSLTEKAFF
clone size: -; V gene: TRBV9; CDR3 length: 14; CDR3 protein: CASSPSGRAEEQYF
clone size: -; V gene: TRBV2; CDR3 length: 10; CDR3 protein: CASSGGEAFF
clone size: -; V gene: TRBV27; CDR3 length: 15; CDR3 protein: CASGGLLAGVYEQFF
clone size: once; V gene: TRBV9; CDR3 length: 15; CDR3 protein: CASSPTGLRTDTQYF
clone size: -; V gene: TRBV4-3; CDR3 length: 14; CDR3 protein: CASSQDSSSYEQYF
clone size: few; V gene: TRBV19; CDR3 length: 14; CDR3 protein: CASKKRGEDAEAFF
clone size: -; V gene: TRBV6-5; CDR3 length: 15; CDR3 protein: CASSYRRVYNEKLFF
clone size: once; V gene: TRBV9; CDR3 length: 14; CDR3 protein: CASSPGPVIETQYF
clone size: once; V gene: TRBV25-1; CDR3 length: 16; CDR3 protein: CASSEWGAGEADTQYF
clone size: -; V gene: TRBV7-9; CDR3 length: 17; CDR3 protein: CASSFLLRTGVSETQYF
clone size: -; V gene: TRBV29-1; CDR3 length: 15; CDR3 protein: CSVEDYDRAGEKLFF
clone size: few; V gene: TRBV4-1; CDR3 length: 15; CDR3 protein: CASSQDRGQSYEQYF
clone size: -; V gene: TRBV5-1; CDR3 length: 14; CDR3 protein: CASSFDSPNQPQHF
clone size: once; V gene: TRBV28; CDR3 length: 14; CDR3 protein: CASRRLTSYAEQYF
clone size: -; V gene: TRBV19; CDR3 length: 15; CDR3 protein: CASSMGGLAPHEQYF
clone size: -; V gene: TRBV5-1; CDR3 length: 15; CDR3 protein: CASSPSGTTGTEAFF
clone size: -; V gene: TRBV19; CDR3 length: 15; CDR3 protein: CASRVIDRDAYEQYF
clone size: -; V gene: TRBV6-5; CDR3 length: 14; CDR3 protein: CASSLGGRTYEQYF
clone size: -; V gene: TRBV5-4; CDR3 length: 15; CDR3 protein: CASSFASGSTDTQYF
clone size: -; V gene: TRBV7-9; CDR3 length: 13; CDR3 protein: CASSLRTTNEQFF
clone size: -; V gene: TRBV13; CDR3 length: 15; CDR3 protein: CASSFRDRSQETQYF
clone size: -; V gene: TRBV28; CDR3 length: 13; CDR3 protein: CASSRTGTDTQYF
clone size: -; V gene: TRBV6-5; CDR3 length: 16; CDR3 protein: CASSYSSGDRKNIQYF
clone size: -; V gene: TRBV14; CDR3 length: 13; CDR3 protein: CASSQGTVYEQYF
clone size: -; V gene: TRBV4-1; CDR3 length: 16; CDR3 protein: CASSQDVTLANYGYTF
clone size: -; V gene: TRBV13; CDR3 length: 16; CDR3 protein: CASSSPSGEWYNEQFF
clone size: -; V gene: TRBV28; CDR3 length: 18; CDR3 protein: CASSLVLAGGLRPYEQYF
clone size: -; V gene: TRBV5-6; CDR3 length: 12; CDR3 protein: CASSSGDRERFF
clone size: -; V gene: TRBV4-1; CDR3 length: 11; CDR3 protein: CASASTGELFF
clone size: -; V gene: TRBV19; CDR3 length: 13; CDR3 protein: CASSIAGQETQYF
clone size: -; V gene: TRBV5-8; CDR3 length: 13; CDR3 protein: CASSLTGRYEQYF
clone size: once; V gene: TRBV29-1; CDR3 length: 14; CDR3 protein: CSVERVGGYTEAFF
clone size: once; V gene: TRBV6-6; CDR3 length: 11; CDR3 protein: CASRDSYEQYF
clone size: -; V gene: TRBV6-6; CDR3 length: 13; CDR3 protein: CASSWGSNQPQHF
clone size: -; V gene: TRBV28; CDR3 length: 14; CDR3 protein: CASTDPGGNQPQHF
clone size: -; V gene: TRBV7-9; CDR3 length: 13; CDR3 protein: CASSFRQNYEQYF
clone size: -; V gene: TRBV19; CDR3 length: 12; CDR3 protein: CASTLLGQPQHF
clone size: -; V gene: TRBV7-9; CDR3 length: 15; CDR3 protein: CASSPGTSDTGELFF
clone size: -; V gene: TRBV5-6; CDR3 length: 14; CDR3 protein: CASSPRIRGGEQYF
clone size: -; V gene: TRBV11-1; CDR3 length: 14; CDR3 protein: CASSLVRQGYEQYF
clone size: -; V gene: TRBV27; CDR3 length: 21; CDR3 protein: CASSSGTSLDLTTQSYNEQFF
clone size: once; V gene: TRBV27; CDR3 length: 13; CDR3 protein: CASSLIGTDTQYF
clone size: -; V gene: TRBV28; CDR3 length: 16; CDR3 protein: CASSRWGQGRLQPQHF
clone size: -; V gene: TRBV11-1; CDR3 length: 13; CDR3 protein: CASQRRGRKTQYF
clone size: -; V gene: TRBV6-6; CDR3 length: 11; CDR3 protein: CASSYSNTIYF
clone size: -; V gene: TRBV11-3; CDR3 length: 15; CDR3 protein: CASSFGGDSTDTQYF
clone size: -; V gene: TRBV19; CDR3 length: 15; CDR3 protein: CASSIPDSQSYEQYF
clone size: few; V gene: TRBV5-1; CDR3 length: 13; CDR3 protein: CASSLRRGYEQYF
clone size: -; V gene: TRBV11-3; CDR3 length: 16; CDR3 protein: CASSVPNGQHSYEQYF
clone size: -; V gene: TRBV6-6; CDR3 length: 13; CDR3 protein: CASSYGGQETQYF